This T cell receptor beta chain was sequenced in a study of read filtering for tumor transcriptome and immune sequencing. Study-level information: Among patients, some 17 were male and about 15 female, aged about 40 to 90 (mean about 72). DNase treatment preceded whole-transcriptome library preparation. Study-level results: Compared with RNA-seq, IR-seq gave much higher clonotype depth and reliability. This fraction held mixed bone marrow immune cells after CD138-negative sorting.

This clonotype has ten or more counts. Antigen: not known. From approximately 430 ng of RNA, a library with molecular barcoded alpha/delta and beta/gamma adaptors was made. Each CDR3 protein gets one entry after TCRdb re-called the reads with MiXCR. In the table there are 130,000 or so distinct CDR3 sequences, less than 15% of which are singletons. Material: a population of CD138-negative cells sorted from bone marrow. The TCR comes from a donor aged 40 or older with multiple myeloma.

In nucleotides, the CDR3 is TGTGCCAGCAGCGTAGAATCGGGAGGGGGCGAGCAGTACTTC. Protein sequence: CASSVESGGGEQYF. J is TRBJ2-7 and V is TRBV9, with 8 bases that match TRBD2. CDR1 SGDLS and CDR2 YYNGEE come from the germline V gene. The CDR3 is 14 residues long. J was trimmed by 6 bases and V by 0 bases; bases with no gene match: 5.